The text below deals with one T cell receptor beta chain. Germline V gene sequence: CDR1 MGHRA, CDR2 YSYEKL. The CDR3 has 17 residues. Trimming took off 1 base at V and 0 bases at J, with 14 bases between the two ends. Data came from immunoSEQ multiplex PCR; TCRdb stores just in-frame clones and leaves some out. The sample shows roughly 16,000 clones, about 69% of them seen only once. The data were obtained in a study of neoadjuvant anti-PD-1 for oral cavity cancer. About the study: Patients without progression received a fourth nivolumab dose around day 43, then surgical resection on days 50-56.

The material sequenced was PBMCs, taken before nivolumab (anti-PD-1) treatment. The rearrangement uses TRBV4-1 and TRBJ2-3; possible D gene TRBD2, 5 bases. This clonotype originated in a person aged 35 to 85 with oral cavity squamous cell carcinoma. The CDR3 DNA is TGCGCCAGCAGCCAAGTATCAAGCGGACTCAGCACAGATACGCAGTATTTT. This codes for CASSQVSSGLSTDTQYF.